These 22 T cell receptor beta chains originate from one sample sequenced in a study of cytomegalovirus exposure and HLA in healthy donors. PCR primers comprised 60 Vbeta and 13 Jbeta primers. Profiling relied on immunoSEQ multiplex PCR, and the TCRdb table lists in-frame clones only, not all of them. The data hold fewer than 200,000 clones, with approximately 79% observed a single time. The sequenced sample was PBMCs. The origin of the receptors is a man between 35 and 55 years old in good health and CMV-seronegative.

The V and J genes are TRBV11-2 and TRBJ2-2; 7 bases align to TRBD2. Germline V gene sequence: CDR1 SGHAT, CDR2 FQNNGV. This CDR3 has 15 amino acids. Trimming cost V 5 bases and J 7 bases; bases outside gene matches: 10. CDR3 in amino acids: CASSRLGGPNGELFF. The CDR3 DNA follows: TGTGCCAGCAGCCGACTGGGAGGGCCGAACGGGGAGCTGTTTTTT.

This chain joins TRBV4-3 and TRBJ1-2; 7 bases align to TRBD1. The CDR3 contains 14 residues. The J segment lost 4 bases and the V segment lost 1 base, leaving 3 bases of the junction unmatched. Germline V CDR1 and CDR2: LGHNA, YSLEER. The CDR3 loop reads CASSQAGQAYGYTF. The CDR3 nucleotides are TGCGCCAGCAGCCAAGCCGGACAGGCCTATGGCTACACCTTC.

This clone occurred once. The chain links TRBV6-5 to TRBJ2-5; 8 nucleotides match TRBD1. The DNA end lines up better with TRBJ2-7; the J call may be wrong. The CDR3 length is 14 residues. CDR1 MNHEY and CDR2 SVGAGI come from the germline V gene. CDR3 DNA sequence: TGTGCCAGCAAAGAACAGGGGGTAGCCTACGAGCAGTACTTC. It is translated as CASKEQGVAYEQYF.

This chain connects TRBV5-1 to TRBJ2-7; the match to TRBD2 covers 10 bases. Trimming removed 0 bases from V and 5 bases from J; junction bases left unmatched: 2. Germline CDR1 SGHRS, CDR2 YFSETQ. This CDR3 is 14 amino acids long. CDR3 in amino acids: CASSLVLAGNEQYF. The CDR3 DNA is TGCGCCAGCAGCTTGGTACTAGCGGGAAACGAGCAGTACTTC.

CDR3: CASSLDGGTATYEQYF. In DNA, the CDR3 is TGTGCCAGCAGCTTGGATGGCGGGACCGCTACCTACGAGCAGTACTTC. The chain recombines TRBV5-4 with TRBJ2-7; weak D call: TRBD2 (6 bases). This CDR3 contains 16 residues. Per germline, CDR1 SGHNT and CDR2 YYREEE (reference sequence). The V end lost 0 bases, the J end lost 2 bases, and 15 bases lay between the germline ends.

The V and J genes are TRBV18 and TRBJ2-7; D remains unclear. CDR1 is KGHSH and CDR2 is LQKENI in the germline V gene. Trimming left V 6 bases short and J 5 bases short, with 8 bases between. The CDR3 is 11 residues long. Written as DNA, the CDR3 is TGTGCCAGCTCGGGCCTTGACGAGCAGTACTTC. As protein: CASSGLDEQYF.

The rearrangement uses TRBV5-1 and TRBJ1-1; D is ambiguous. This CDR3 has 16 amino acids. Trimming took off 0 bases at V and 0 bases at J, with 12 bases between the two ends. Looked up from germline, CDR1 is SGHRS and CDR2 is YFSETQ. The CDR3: CASSLGISQLNTEAFF. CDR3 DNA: TGCGCCAGCAGCTTGGGAATTAGCCAGCTGAACACTGAAGCTTTCTTT.

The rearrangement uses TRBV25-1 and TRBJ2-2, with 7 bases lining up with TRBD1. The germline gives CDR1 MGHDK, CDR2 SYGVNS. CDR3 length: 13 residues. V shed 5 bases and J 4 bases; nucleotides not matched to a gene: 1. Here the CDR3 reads CASSNRGTGELFF. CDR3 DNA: TGTGCCAGCAGTAACAGGGGCACCGGGGAGCTGTTTTTT.

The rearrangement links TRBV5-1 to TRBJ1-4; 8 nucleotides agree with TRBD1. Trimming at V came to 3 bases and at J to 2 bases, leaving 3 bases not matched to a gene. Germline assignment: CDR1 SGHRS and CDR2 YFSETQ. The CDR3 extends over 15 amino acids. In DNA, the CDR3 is TGCGCCAGCAGCTCGGGACAGGTCACTAATGAAAAACTGTTTTTT. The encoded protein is CASSSGQVTNEKLFF.

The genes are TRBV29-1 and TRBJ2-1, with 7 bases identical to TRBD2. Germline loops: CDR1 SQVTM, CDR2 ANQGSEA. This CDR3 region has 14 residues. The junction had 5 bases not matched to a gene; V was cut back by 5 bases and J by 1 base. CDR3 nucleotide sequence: TGCAGCGTTAACGGGGGGAGGTCCTACAATGAGCAGTTCTTC. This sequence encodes CSVNGGRSYNEQFF.

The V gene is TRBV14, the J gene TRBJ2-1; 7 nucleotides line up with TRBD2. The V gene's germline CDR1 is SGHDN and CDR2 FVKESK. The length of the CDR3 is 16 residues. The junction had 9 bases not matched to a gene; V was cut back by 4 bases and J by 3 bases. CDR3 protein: CASSREGRSRYNEQFF. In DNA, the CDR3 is TGTGCCAGCAGCCGGGAGGGGCGGAGCCGCTACAATGAGCAGTTCTTC.

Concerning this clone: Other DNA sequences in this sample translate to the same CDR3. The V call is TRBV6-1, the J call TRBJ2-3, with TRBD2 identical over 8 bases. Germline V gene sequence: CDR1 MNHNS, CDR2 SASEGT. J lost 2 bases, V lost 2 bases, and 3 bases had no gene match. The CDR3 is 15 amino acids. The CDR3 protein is CASSEQRGTTDTQYF. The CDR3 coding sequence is TGTGCCAGCAGTGAACAGCGGGGGACCACAGATACGCAGTATTTT.

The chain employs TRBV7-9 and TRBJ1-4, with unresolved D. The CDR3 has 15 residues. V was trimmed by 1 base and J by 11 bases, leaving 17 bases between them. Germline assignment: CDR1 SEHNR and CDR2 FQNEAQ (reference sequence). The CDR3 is CASSLGGSAAHKLFF. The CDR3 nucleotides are TGTGCCAGCAGCTTAGGAGGTTCGGCAGCTCATAAACTGTTTTTT.

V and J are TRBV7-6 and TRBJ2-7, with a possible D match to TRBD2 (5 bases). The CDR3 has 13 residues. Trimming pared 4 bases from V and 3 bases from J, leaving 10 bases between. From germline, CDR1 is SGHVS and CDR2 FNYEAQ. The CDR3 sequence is CASSSFRGYEQYF. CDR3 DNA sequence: TGTGCCAGCAGCTCGTTTCGGGGCTACGAGCAGTACTTC.

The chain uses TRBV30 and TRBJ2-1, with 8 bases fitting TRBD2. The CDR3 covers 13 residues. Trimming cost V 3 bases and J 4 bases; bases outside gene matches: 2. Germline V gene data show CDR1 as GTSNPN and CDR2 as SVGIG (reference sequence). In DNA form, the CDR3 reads TGTGCCTGGAGGGAGCGGGAGTACAATGAGCAGTTCTTC. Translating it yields CAWREREYNEQFF.

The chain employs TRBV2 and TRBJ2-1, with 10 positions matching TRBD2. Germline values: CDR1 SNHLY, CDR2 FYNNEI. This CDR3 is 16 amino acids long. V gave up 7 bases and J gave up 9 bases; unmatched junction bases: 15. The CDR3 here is CASKWKREGRGGEQFF. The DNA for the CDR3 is TGTGCCAGCAAGTGGAAGCGGGAGGGCCGGGGGGGTGAGCAGTTCTTC.

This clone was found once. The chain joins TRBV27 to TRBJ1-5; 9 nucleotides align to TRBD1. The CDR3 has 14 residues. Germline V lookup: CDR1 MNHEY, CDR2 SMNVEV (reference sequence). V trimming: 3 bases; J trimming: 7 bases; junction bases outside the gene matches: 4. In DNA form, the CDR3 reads TGTGCCAGCAGTTTGACAGGGGGTCTGCAGCCCCAGCATTTT. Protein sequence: CASSLTGGLQPQHF.

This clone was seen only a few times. The CDR3 coding sequence is TGTGCCAGCAGCTTGGCCGGGGGGGGCTCCTACGAGCAGTACTTC. Protein: CASSLAGGGSYEQYF. The chain recombines TRBV5-5 with TRBJ2-7; 8 bases align to TRBD2. V lost 0 bases, J lost 0 bases, and 2 bases stayed unmatched. The CDR3 length is 15 residues. Germline CDR1 and CDR2: SGHKS and YYEKEE (reference sequence).

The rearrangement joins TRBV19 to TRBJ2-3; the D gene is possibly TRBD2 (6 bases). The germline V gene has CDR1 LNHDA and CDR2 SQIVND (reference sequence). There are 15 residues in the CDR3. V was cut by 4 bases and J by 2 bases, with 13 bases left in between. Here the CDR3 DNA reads TGTGCCAGTAGTACTGCGGGACTCCCCACAGATACGCAGTATTTT. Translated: CASSTAGLPTDTQYF.

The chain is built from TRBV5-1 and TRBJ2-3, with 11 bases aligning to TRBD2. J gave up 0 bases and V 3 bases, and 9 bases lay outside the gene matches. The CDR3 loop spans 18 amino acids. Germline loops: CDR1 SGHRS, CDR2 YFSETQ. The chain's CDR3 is CASSSGLAVEGSTDTQYF. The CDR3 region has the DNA TGCGCCAGCAGCTCGGGACTAGCGGTTGAGGGTAGCACAGATACGCAGTATTTT.

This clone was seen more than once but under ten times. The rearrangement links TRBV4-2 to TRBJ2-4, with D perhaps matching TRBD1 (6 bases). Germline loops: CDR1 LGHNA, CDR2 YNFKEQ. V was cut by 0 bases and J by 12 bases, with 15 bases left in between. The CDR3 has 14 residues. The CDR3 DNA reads TGTGCCAGCAGCCAAGAAAGGTTGGAGGACAGTCAGTACTTC. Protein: CASSQERLEDSQYF.

The CDR3, as DNA: TGTGCCAGCAGCGCCGGGACAGGGTTAAGTGGCTACACCTTC. Translated, it gives CASSAGTGLSGYTF. J is TRBJ1-2 and V is TRBV11-2, with 9 bases matching TRBD1. The CDR3 extends over 14 amino acids. V lost 5 bases to trimming and J lost 7 bases; unmatched junction nucleotides: 8. Germline loops: CDR1 SGHAT, CDR2 FQNNGV.